The clone carrying this TCR beta chain was counted ten times or more. Its antigen is still unknown. TCRdb reprocessed the 5' RACE reads with MiXCR, giving one entry per CDR3 protein. This sample has approximately 60,000 distinct CDR3 sequences; roughly 10% occur once, and the top ten carry 1.1%. CDR1 is LGHNA and CDR2 is YSLEER in the germline V gene. V was trimmed by 0 bases and J by 5 bases, leaving 8 bases between them. The CDR3 is 14 amino acids. This specimen belongs to a study of T-cell memory formation after mild COVID-19. Study findings and constraints: For second-wave clones that peaked at day 37, SARS-CoV-2 specificity went unverified. CD4+ contracting clones were found mainly in CM and EM, and CD8+ ones in EMRA. Pre-infection memory carried some responding clones, suggesting that cross-reactive memory joined.

This sequence originates from a man in his late teens or twenties who had mild COVID-19 (a few samples of this study predate the infection). Cell type and time point are not known. The chain carries TRBV4-3 and TRBJ2-1; D is unclear. Specimen: PBMCs or a T cell subset sorted from them (not recorded which). CDR3 region: CASSQDLRNNEQFF. The CDR3 coding sequence is TGCGCCAGCAGCCAAGATCTGCGGAACAATGAGCAGTTCTTC.